This T cell receptor (beta chain) was retrieved from a study of T cells in Graves' hyperthyroidism and ophthalmopathy. RNA transcripts provided the source from which TCR beta CDR3 regions were amplified. The primer set for the first-round RT-PCR of the TCR CDR3 was HTBI. TCRdb reprocessed the multiplex PCR reads with MiXCR, giving one entry per CDR3 protein. This table holds fewer than 350,000 distinct CDR3 sequences, 21% found once. Hyperthyroidism of Graves' type that showed no ophthalmopathy progression within 18 months was stable. This clonotype was counted at least ten times. The CDR3 is made up of 14 amino acids. Germline CDR1 and CDR2: SGHTA and FQGNSA. J gave up 9 bases and V 5 bases, and 7 bases lay outside the gene matches.

The sequence derives from a woman aged 50 to 65 with Graves' hyperthyroidism. The sample comprised blood. The chain combines TRBV7-2 with TRBJ2-1; 10 nucleotides agree with TRBD1. CDR3 protein: CASSLRDRGSEQFF. The CDR3 nucleotides are TGTGCCAGCAGCCTCCGGGACAGGGGAAGTGAGCAGTTCTTC.